This TCR beta chain was found in a study of Ad26.COV2.S vaccination and SARS-CoV-2 variants. Overall study results and limits: Relative to placebo recipients, vaccine recipients exhibited elevated spike-specific TCR breadth.

J lost 6 bases, V lost 4 bases, and 5 bases had no gene match. Germline values: CDR1 KGHDR, CDR2 SFDVKD. The CDR3 consists of 14 residues. As regards this clone: No antigen is known for it.

TCRdb keeps only in-frame clones here, not all; method: immunoSEQ multiplex PCR. The sample gives about 350,000 clones, 86% of which show up once; about 10% is in the top ten. Treatment of the sample: roughly 19 received Ad26.COV2.S at low or high dose, single or two shots; about 5 received placebo; per-sample allocation not given. Sampling was performed 63 days after the first vaccine or placebo injection. Sample: peripheral blood, taken in a trial of Ad26.COV2.S vaccine versus placebo. The genes are TRBV24-1 and TRBJ2-1; 7 bases align to TRBD1. This TCR was recovered from a person between 18 and 65 years old who received the Ad26.COV2.S COVID-19 vaccine or a placebo. The CDR3 is CATSDGQAPNEQFF. In nucleotides, the CDR3 is TGTGCCACCAGTGACGGACAGGCGCCCAATGAGCAGTTCTTC.